This TCR beta chain was sequenced during a study of patients and donors after allogeneic stem cell transplantation. In its sample, this clonotype was seen many times. Each CDR3 protein gets one entry after TCRdb re-called the RT-PCR reads with MiXCR. The sample holds over 400,000 distinct CDR3 sequences, 15% to 20% seen once. This CDR3 has 14 residues. CDR1 is SQVTM and CDR2 is ANQGSEA in the germline V gene. V was clipped by 6 bases and J by 4 bases, with 18 bases between them. The chain links TRBV29-1 to TRBJ1-1, with D perhaps TRBD1 (5 bases). The source material was blood, either unsorted or a sorted T cell fraction (not recorded which). The TCR was taken from a human donor who was either an allogeneic HSCT recipient or a stem cell or donor lymphocyte infusion donor (not recorded which). It is not recorded whose cells these are; they may come from a transplant donor. In nucleotides, the CDR3 is TGCAGCGTCGTGGGGGGTTTATTTGGCACTGAAGCTTTCTTT. This sequence encodes CSVVGGLFGTEAFF. Full variable domain (missing parts from reference TRBV29-1 and TRBJ1-1): SAVISQKPSRDICQRGTSLTIQCQVDSQVTMMFWYRQQPGQSLTLIATANQGSEATYESGFVIDKFPISRPNLTFSTLTVSNMSPEDSSIYLCSVVGGLFGTEAFFGQGTRLTVV.